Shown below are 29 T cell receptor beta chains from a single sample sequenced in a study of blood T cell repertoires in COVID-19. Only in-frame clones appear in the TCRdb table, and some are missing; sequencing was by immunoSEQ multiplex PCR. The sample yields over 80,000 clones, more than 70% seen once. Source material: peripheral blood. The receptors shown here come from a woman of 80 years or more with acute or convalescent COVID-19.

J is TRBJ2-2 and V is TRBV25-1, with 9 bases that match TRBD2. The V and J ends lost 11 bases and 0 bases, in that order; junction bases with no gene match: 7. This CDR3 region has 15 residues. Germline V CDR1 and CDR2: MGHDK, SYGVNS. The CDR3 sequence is CALEGGRANTGELFF. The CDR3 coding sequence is TGTGCCCTAGAGGGCGGGAGGGCGAACACCGGGGAGCTGTTTTTT.

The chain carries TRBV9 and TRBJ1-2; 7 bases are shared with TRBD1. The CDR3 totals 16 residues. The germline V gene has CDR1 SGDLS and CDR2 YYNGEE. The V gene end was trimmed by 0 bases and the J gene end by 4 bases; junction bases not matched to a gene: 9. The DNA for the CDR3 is TGTGCCAGCAGCGTAGGCCTTCAGGGGGATGGCTATGGCTACACCTTC. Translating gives CASSVGLQGDGYGYTF.

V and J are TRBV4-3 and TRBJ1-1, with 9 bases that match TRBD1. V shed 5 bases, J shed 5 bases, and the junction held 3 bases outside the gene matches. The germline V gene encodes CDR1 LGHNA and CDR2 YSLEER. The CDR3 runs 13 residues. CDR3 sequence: CASSWTGETEAFF. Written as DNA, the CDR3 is TGCGCCAGCAGCTGGACAGGGGAAACTGAAGCTTTCTTT.

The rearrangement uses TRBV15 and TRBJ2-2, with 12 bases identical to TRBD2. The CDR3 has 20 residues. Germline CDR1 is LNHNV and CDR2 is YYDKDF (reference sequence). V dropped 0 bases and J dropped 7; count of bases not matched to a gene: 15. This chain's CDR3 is CATSRDPGVASGREVGELFF. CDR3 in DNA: TGTGCCACCAGCAGAGACCCCGGGGTGGCTAGCGGGAGGGAGGTCGGGGAGCTGTTTTTT.

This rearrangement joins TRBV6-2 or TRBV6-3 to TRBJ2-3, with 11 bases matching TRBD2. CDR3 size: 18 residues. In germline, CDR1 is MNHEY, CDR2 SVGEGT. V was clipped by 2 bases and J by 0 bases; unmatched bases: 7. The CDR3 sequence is CASSYDASGGLSTDTQYF. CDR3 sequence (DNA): TGTGCCAGCAGTTACGATGCTAGCGGGGGGCTCAGCACAGATACGCAGTATTTT.

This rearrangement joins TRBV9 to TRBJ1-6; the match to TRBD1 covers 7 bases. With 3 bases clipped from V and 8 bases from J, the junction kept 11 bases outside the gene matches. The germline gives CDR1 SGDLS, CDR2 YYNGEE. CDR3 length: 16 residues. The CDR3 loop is CASSDPRQGLDSPLHF. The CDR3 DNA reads TGTGCCAGCAGCGACCCTCGACAGGGTTTGGATTCACCCCTCCACTTT.

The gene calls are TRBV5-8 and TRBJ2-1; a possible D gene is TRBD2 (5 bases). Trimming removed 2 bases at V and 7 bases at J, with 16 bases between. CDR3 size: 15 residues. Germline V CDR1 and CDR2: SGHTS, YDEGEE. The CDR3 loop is CASSFGSARRNEQFF. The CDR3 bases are TGTGCCAGCAGCTTTGGGAGCGCGAGGAGAAATGAGCAGTTCTTC.

For the CDR3, the DNA is TGTGCCAGCAGGATCTTCCAGGGGGCGGTCGGGGAGCTGTTTTTT. It yields the protein CASRIFQGAVGELFF. The chain joins TRBV27 to TRBJ2-2, with 8 positions matching TRBD1. In germline, CDR1 is MNHEY, CDR2 SMNVEV (reference sequence). Trimming removed 6 bases from V and 7 bases from J; junction bases left unmatched: 10. CDR3 length: 15 residues.

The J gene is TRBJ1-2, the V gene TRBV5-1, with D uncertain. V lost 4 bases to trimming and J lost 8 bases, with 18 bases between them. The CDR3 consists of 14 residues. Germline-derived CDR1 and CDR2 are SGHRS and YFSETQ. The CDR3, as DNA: TGCGCCAGCAGCCTGGCGAACATCCCGGGGGGCTACACCTTC. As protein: CASSLANIPGGYTF.

CDR3 residues: CASSLWLAGAYNEQFF. CDR3 in DNA: TGTGCCAGCAGCTTATGGCTAGCGGGAGCTTACAATGAGCAGTTCTTC. This chain connects TRBV7-2 to TRBJ2-1; 10 bases fit TRBD2. With 2 bases clipped from V and 4 bases from J, the junction kept 5 bases outside the gene matches. The CDR3 has 16 residues. Germline V gene data show CDR1 as SGHTA and CDR2 as FQGNSA. Supplemented by reference TRBV7-2 and TRBJ2-1, the full variable domain reads GAGVSQSPSNKVTEKGKDVELRCDPISGHTALYWYRQSLGQGLEFLIYFQGNSAPDKSGLPSDRFSAERTGGSVSTLTIQRTQQEDSAVYLCASSLWLAGAYNEQFFGPGTRLTVL.

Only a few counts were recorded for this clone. The CDR3 bases are TGTGCCAGCAGCCCCGATCGAGGTCTTAGCACAGATACGCAGTATTTT. Translating gives CASSPDRGLSTDTQYF. This chain uses TRBV7-2 with TRBJ2-3; D is uncertain. Trimming took off 5 bases at V and 0 bases at J, with 15 bases between the two ends. The CDR3 extends over 16 amino acids. CDR1 and CDR2 from the germline V gene are SGHTA and FQGNSA.

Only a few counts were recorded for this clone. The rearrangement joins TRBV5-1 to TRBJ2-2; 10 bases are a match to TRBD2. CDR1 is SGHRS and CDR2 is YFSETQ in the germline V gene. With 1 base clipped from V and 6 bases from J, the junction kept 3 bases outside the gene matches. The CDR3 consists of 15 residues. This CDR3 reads CASSLTSGVSGELFF. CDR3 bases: TGCGCCAGCAGCTTGACTAGCGGGGTATCCGGGGAGCTGTTTTTT.

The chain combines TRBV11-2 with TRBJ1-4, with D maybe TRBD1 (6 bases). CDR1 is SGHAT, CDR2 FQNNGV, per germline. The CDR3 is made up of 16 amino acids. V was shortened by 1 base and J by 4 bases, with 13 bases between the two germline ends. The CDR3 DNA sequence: TGTGCCAGCAGCTTAGGGGAGACAGGCTATAATGAAAAACTGTTTTTT. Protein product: CASSLGETGYNEKLFF.

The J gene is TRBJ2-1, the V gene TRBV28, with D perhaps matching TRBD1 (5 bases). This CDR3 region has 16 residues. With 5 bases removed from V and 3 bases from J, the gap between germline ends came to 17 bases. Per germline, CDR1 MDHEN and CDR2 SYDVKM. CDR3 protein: CASSHPRRGIYNEQFF. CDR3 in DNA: TGTGCCAGCAGTCACCCCCGAAGGGGTATCTACAATGAGCAGTTCTTC.

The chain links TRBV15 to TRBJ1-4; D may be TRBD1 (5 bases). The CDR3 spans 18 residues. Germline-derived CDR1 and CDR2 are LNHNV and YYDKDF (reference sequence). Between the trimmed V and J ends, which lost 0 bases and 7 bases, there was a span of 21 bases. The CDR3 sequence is CATSRDRTQGPSVEKLFF. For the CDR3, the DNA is TGTGCCACCAGCAGAGATCGAACTCAGGGTCCGTCGGTTGAAAAACTGTTTTTT.

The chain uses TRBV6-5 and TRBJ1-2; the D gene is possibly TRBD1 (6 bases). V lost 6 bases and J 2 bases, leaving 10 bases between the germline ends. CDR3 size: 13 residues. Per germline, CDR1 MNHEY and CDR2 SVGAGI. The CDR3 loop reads CASSRDNNYGYTF. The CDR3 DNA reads TGTGCCAGCAGCCGGGACAACAACTATGGCTACACCTTC.

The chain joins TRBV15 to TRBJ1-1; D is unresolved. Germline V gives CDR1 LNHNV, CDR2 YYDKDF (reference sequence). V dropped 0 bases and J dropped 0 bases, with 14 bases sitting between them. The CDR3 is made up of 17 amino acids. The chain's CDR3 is CATSRDPLLRVNTEAFF. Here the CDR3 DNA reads TGTGCCACCAGCAGAGATCCCCTTTTGAGGGTGAACACTGAAGCTTTCTTT.

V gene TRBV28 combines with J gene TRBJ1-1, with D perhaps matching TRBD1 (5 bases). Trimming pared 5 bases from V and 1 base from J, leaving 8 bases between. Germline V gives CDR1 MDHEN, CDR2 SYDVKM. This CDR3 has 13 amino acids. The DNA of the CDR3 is TGTGCCAGCAGTAACACAGGGAACACTGAAGCTTTCTTT. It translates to CASSNTGNTEAFF.

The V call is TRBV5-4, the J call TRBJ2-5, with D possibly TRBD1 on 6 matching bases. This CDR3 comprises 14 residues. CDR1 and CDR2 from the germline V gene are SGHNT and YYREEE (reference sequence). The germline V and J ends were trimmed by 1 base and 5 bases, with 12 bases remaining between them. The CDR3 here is CASSLRRGAETQYF. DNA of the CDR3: TGTGCCAGCAGCTTGCGCAGGGGAGCGGAGACCCAGTACTTC.

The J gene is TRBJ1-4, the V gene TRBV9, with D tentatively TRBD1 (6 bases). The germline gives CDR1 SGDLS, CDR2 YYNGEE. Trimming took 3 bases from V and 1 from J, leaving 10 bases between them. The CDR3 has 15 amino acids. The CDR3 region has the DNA TGTGCCAGCAGCGCCTTCAGGGGAACTAATGAAAAACTGTTTTTT. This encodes CASSAFRGTNEKLFF. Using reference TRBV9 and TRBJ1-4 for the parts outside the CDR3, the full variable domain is DSGVTQTPKHLITATGQRVTLRCSPRSGDLSVYWYQQSLDQGLQFLIQYYNGEERAKGNILERFSAQQFPDLHSELNLSSLELGDSALYFCASSAFRGTNEKLFFGSGTQLSVL.

CDR3 DNA: TGTGCCAGCAGTGGGGCAGGTCGGACAGGGAACAATCAGCCCCAGCATTTT. Translated, it gives CASSGAGRTGNNQPQHF. V gene TRBV2 combines with J gene TRBJ1-5; 8 bases fit TRBD1. In germline, CDR1 is SNHLY, CDR2 FYNNEI. J was trimmed by 3 bases and V by 4 bases; bases with no gene match: 11. CDR3 length: 17 residues.

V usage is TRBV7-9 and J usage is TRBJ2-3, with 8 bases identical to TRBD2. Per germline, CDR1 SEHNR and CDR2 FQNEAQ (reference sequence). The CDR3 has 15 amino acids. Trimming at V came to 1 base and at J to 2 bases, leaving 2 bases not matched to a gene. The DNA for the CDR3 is TGTGCCAGCAGCTTAGGCGGGGGGCACACAGATACGCAGTATTTT. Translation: CASSLGGGHTDTQYF.

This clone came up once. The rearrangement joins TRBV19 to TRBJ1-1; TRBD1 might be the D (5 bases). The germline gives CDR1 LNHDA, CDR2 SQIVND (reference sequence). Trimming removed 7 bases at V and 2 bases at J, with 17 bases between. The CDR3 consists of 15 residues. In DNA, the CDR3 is TGTGCCAGTAACCCCAAGGGGTTTCCAAACACTGAAGCTTTCTTT. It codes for CASNPKGFPNTEAFF.

CDR3 loop: CASSSDINIQYF. The CDR3 nucleotides are TGTGCCAGCAGTTCGGACATAAACATTCAGTACTTC. The chain has TRBV6-6 and TRBJ2-4, with D tentatively TRBD1 (5 bases). There are 12 residues in the CDR3. Deletions cut 4 bases from V and 6 bases from J, with 7 bases between. Germline V gene sequence: CDR1 MNHNY, CDR2 SVGAGI (reference sequence).

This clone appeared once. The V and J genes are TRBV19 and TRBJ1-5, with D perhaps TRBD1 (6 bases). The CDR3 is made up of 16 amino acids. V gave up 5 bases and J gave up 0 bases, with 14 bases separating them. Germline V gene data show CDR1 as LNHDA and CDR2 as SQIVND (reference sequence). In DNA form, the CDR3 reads TGTGCCAGTAGTCATGGGACACCGTTTAGCAATCAGCCCCAGCATTTT. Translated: CASSHGTPFSNQPQHF.

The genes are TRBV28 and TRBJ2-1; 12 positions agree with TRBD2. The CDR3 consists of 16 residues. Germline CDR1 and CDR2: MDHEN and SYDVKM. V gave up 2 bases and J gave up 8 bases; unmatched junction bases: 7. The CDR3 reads CASSLGVGTSGYEQFF. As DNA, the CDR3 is TGTGCCAGCAGTTTAGGGGTGGGGACTAGCGGGTATGAGCAGTTCTTC. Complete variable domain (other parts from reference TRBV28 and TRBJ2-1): DVKVTQSSRYLVKRTGEKVFLECVQDMDHENMFWYRQDPGLGLRLIYFSYDVKMKEKGDIPEGYSVSREKKERFSLILESASTNQTSMYLCASSLGVGTSGYEQFFGPGTRLTVL.

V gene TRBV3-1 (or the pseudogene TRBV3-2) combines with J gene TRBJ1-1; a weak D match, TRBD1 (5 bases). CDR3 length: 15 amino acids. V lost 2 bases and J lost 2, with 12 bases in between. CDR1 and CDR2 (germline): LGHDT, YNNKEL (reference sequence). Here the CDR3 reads CASSQSGGGNTEAFF. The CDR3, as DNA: TGTGCCAGCAGCCAATCCGGGGGGGGAAACACTGAAGCTTTCTTT.

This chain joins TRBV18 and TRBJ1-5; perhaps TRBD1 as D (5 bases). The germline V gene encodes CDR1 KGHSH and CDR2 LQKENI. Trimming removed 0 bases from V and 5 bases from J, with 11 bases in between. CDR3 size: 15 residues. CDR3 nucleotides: TGTGCCAGCTCACCACCCCAGGGCGGGGATCAGCCCCAGCATTTT. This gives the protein CASSPPQGGDQPQHF.

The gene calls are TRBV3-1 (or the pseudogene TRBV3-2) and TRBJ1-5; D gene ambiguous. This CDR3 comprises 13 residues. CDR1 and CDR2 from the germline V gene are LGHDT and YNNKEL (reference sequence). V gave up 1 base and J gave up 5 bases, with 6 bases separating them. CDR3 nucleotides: TGTGCCAGCAGCCAAGGCACTTATCAGCCCCAGCATTTT. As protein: CASSQGTYQPQHF.